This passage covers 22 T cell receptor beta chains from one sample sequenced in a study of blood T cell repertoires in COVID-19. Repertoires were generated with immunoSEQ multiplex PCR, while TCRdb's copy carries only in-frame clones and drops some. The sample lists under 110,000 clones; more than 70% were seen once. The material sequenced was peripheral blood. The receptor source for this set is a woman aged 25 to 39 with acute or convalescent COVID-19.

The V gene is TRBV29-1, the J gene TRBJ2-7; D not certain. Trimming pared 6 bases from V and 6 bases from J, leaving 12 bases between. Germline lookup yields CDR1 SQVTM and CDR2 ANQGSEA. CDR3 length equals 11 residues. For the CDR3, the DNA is TGCAGCGTACCCTCCGGCGGCGAGCAGTACTTC. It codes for CSVPSGGEQYF.

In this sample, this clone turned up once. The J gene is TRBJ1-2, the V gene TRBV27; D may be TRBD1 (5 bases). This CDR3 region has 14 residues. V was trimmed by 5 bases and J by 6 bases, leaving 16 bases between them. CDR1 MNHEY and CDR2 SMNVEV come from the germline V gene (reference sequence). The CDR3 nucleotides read TGTGCCAGCAGTGGCTCCTCCAGGGTTAATGGCTACACCTTC. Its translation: CASSGSSRVNGYTF.

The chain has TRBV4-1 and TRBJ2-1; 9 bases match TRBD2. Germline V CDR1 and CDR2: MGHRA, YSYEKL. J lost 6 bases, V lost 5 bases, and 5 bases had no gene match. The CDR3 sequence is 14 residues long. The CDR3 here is CASSLRGGANEQFF. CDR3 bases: TGCGCCAGCAGCTTGCGCGGGGGGGCCAATGAGCAGTTCTTC.

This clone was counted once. CDR3 sequence: CASTGLALANTGELFF. The CDR3 DNA reads TGCGCCAGCACGGGACTAGCGCTAGCGAACACCGGGGAGCTGTTTTTT. V is TRBV10-2 and J is TRBJ2-2, with 10 bases lining up with TRBD2. The germline V gene encodes CDR1 WSHSY and CDR2 SAAADI. V trimming: 7 bases; J trimming: 0 bases; junction bases outside the gene matches: 5. The CDR3 covers 16 residues.

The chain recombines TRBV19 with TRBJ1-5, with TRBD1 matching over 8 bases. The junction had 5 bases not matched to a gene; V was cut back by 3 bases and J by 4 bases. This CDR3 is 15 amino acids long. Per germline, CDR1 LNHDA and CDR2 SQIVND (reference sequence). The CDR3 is CASSIRTGWNQPQHF. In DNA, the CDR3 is TGTGCCAGTAGTATCAGGACAGGGTGGAATCAGCCCCAGCATTTT.

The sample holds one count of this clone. CDR3 in DNA: TGTGCCTGGAGTAAGGAGTTAGGTTATGGCTACACCTTC. Protein: CAWSKELGYGYTF. The V gene is TRBV30, the J gene TRBJ1-2; no reliable D call. Per germline, CDR1 GTSNPN and CDR2 SVGIG (reference sequence). The V gene lost 2 bases and the J gene lost 5 bases, with 12 bases spanning the gap. The CDR3 loop spans 13 amino acids.

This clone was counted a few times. Written as DNA, the CDR3 is TGTGCCAGCAAGCCCTCCTCGACCCTCGGGGTGAATGAGCAGTTCTTC. This codes for CASKPSSTLGVNEQFF. The rearrangement joins TRBV28 to TRBJ2-1; the D gene is possibly TRBD2 (5 bases). Germline loops: CDR1 MDHEN, CDR2 SYDVKM. Trimming removed 7 bases from V and 7 bases from J, with 23 bases in between. The length of the CDR3 is 16 residues.

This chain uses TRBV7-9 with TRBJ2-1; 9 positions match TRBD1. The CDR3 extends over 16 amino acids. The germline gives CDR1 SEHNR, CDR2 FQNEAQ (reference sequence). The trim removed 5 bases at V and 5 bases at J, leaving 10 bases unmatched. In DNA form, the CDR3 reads TGTGCCAGCAGCCACCCTCGGGACAGGGTGGACAATGAGCAGTTCTTC. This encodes CASSHPRDRVDNEQFF.

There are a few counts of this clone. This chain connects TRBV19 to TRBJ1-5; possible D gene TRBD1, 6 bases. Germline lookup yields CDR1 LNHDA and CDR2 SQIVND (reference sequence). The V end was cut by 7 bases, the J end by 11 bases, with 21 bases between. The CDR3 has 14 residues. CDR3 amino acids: CASIPGGQYRTQHF. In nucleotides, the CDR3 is TGTGCCAGTATCCCTGGAGGACAGTATAGGACCCAGCATTTT.

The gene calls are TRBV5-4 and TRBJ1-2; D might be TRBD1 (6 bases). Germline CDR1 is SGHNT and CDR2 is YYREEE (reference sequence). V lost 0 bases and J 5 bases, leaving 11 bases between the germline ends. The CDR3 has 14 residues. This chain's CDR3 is CASSLDREIYGYTF. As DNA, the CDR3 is TGTGCCAGCAGCTTGGACAGGGAGATTTATGGCTACACCTTC.

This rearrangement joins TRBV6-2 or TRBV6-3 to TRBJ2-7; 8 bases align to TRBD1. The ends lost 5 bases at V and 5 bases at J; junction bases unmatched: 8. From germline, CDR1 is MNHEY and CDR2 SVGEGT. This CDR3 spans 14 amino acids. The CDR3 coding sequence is TGTGCCAGCAGTAGAGACAGGGGCTACAACGAGCAGTACTTC. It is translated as CASSRDRGYNEQYF.

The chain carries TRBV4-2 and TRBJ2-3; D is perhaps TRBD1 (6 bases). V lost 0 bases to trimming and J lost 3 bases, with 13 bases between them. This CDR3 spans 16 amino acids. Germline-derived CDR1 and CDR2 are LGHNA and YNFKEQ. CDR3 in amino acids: CASSQDYSRGTDTQYF. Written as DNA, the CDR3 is TGTGCCAGCAGCCAAGATTATAGTAGGGGGACAGATACGCAGTATTTT.

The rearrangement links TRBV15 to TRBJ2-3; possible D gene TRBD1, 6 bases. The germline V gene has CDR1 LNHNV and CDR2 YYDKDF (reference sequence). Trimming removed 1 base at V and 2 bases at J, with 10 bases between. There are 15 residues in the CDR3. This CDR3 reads CATSRGGQNTDTQYF. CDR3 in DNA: TGTGCCACCAGCAGAGGGGGACAAAACACAGATACGCAGTATTTT.

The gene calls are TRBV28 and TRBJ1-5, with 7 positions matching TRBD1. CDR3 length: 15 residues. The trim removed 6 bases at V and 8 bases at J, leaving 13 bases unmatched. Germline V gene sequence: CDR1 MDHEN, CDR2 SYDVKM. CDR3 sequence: CASSSPQGGPEPQHF. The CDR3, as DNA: TGTGCCAGCAGCTCTCCGCAGGGGGGCCCTGAGCCCCAGCATTTT.

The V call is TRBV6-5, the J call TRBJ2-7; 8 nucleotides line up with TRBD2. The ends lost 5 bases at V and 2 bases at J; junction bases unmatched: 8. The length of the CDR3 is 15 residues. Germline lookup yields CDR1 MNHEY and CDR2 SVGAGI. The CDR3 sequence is CASSLGGAVAYEQYF. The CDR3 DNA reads TGTGCCAGCAGTCTCGGGGGGGCAGTAGCCTACGAGCAGTACTTC.

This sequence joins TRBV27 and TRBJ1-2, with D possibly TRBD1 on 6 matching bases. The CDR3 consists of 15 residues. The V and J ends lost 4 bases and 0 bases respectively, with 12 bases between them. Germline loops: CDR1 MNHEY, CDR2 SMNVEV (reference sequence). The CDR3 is CASSSQQGANYGYTF. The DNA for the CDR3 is TGTGCCAGCAGTTCACAACAGGGTGCTAACTATGGCTACACCTTC.

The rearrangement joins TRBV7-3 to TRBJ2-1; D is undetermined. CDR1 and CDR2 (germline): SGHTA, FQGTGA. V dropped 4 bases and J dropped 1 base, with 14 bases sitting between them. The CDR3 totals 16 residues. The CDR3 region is CASSSTAKQSYNEQFF. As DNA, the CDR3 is TGTGCCAGCAGCTCAACAGCAAAGCAATCCTACAATGAGCAGTTCTTC.

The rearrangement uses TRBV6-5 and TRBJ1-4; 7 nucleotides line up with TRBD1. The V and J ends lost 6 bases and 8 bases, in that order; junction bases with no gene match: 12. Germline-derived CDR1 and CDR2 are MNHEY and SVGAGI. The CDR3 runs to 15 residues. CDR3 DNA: TGTGCCAGCAGACCCTGGGACAGAGAGGGGGAAAAACTGTTTTTT. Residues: CASRPWDREGEKLFF.

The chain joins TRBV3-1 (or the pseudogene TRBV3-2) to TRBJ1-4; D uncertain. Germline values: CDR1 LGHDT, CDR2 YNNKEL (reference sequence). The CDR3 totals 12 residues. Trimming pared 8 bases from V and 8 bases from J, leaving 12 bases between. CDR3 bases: TGTGCCAGCGCGAGGGCTGGAGAAAAACTGTTTTTT. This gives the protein CASARAGEKLFF.

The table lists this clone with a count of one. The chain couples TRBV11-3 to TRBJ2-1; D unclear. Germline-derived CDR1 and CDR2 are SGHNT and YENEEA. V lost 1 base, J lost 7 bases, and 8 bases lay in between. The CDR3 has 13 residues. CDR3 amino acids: CASSLAWRNEQFF. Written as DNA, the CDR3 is TGTGCCAGCAGCTTAGCTTGGCGGAATGAGCAGTTCTTC.

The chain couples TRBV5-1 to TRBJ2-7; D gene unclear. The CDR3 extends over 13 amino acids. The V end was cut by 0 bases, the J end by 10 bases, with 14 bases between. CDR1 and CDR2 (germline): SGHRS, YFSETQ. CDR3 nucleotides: TGCGCCAGCAGCTTGGATGACACCCGCCAACAGTACTTC. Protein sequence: CASSLDDTRQQYF.

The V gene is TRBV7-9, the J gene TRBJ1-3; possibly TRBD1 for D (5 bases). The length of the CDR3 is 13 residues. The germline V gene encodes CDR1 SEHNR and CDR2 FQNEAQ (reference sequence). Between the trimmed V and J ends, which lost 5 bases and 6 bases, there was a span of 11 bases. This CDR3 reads CASSTDSKNTIYF. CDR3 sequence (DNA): TGTGCCAGCAGCACTGACAGCAAAAACACCATATATTTT.